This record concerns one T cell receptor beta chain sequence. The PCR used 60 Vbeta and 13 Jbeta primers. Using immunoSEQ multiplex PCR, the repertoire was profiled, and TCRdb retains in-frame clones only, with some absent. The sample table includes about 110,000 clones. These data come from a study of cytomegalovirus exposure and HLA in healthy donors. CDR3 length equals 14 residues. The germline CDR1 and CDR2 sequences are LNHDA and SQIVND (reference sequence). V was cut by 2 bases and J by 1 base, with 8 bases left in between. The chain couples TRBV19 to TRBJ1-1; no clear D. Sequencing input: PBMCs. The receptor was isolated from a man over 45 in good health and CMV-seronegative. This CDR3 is CASSILTANTEAFF. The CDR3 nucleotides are TGTGCCAGTAGTATACTAACAGCGAACACTGAAGCTTTCTTT. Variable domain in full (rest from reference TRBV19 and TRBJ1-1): DGGITQSPKYLFRKEGQNVTLSCEQNLNHDAMYWYRQDPGQGLRLIYYSQIVNDFQKGDIAEGYSVSREKKESFPLTVTSAQKNPTAFYLCASSILTANTEAFFGQGTRLTVV.